This T cell receptor (beta chain) is drawn from a study of cytomegalovirus exposure and HLA in healthy donors. Broader study findings: It was assumed in the presence/absence analyses that sequencing depth was roughly uniform across donors. Earlier findings revealed that most TCR beta V segments proved productive either about 87% or about 30% of the time.

The CDR3 has 15 residues. The germline gives CDR1 SNHLY, CDR2 FYNNEI. V dropped 10 bases and J dropped 1 base, with 19 bases sitting between them. Primers: 60 Vbeta forward and 13 Jbeta reverse. TCRdb's table, derived via immunoSEQ multiplex PCR, lists solely in-frame clones and lacks some. The sample contains 150,000 to 200,000 clones, 73% of which appear only once. Comments on this clone: The antigen remains unidentified.

The V and J genes are TRBV2 and TRBJ1-1; D uncertain. The sequenced sample was PBMCs. This receptor was obtained from a woman aged 25 to 39 in good health and CMV-seronegative. CDR3 DNA: TGTGCCACACGGGGAATGGTTAGAGGGAACACTGAAGCTTTCTTT. Translating it yields CATRGMVRGNTEAFF. The complete variable domain, with remaining parts taken from reference TRBV2 and TRBJ1-1, reads EPEVTQTPSHQVTQMGQEVILRCVPISNHLYFYWYRQILGQKVEFLVSFYNNEISEKSEIFDDQFSVERPDGSNFTLKIRSTKLEDSAMYFCATRGMVRGNTEAFFGQGTRLTVV.